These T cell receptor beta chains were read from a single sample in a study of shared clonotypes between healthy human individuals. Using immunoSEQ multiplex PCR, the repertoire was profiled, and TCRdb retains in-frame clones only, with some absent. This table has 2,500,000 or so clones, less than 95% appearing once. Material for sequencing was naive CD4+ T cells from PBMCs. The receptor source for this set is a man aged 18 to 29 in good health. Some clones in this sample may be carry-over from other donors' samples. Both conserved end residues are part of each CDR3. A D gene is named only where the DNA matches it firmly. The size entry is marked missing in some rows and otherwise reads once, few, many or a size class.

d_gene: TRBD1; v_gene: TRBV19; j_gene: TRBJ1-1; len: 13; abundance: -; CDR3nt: TGTGCCAGCCGGCGGACAGGGGGCACTGAAGCTTTCTTT; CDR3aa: CASRRTGGTEAFF
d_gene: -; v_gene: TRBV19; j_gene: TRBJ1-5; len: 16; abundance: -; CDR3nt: TGTGCCAGTAGTATGGTCCGTGGGGGAGGTGGGCAGCCCCAGCATTTT; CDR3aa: CASSMVRGGGGQPQHF
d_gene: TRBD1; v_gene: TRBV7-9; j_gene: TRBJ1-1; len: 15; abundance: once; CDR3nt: TGTGCCAGCAGCTTATTTGGGACAGCGAACACTGAAGCTTTCTTT; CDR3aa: CASSLFGTANTEAFF
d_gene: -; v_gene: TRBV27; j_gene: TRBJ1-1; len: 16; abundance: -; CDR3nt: TGTGCCAGCAGTTTGCGGGCGAATAGCAAGGGAATTGGGGCTTTCTTT; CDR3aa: CASSLRANSKGIGAFF
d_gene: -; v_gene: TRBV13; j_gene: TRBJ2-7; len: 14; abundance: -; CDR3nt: TGTGCCAGCAGCTTCGGGCCCCTCTCCTACGAGCAGTACTTC; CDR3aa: CASSFGPLSYEQYF
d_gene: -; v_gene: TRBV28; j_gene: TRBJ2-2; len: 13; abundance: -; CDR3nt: TGTGCCAGCAGATTTCGAGTTGCCGGGGAGCTGTTTTTT; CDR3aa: CASRFRVAGELFF
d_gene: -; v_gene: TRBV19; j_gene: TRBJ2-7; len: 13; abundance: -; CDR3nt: TGTGCCAGTAGCCCCGCCGGGGGGCACGAGCAGTACTTC; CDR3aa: CASSPAGGHEQYF
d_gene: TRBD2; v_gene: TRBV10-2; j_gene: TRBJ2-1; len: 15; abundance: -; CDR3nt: TGCGCCAGCAGTGGACTAGCGGGAGTTAGAAATGAGCAGTTCTTC; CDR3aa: CASSGLAGVRNEQFF
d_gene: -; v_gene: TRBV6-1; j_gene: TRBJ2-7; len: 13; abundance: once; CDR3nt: TGTGCCAGCAGTGAAGCGGGCCTCGGTCGAGGGTACTTC; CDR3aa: CASSEAGLGRGYF
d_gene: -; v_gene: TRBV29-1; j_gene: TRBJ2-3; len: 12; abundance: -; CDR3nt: TGCAGCGTTGTATTGGGCACAGATACGCAGTATTTT; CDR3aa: CSVVLGTDTQYF
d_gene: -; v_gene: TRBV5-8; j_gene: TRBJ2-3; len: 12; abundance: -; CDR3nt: TGTGCCAGCAGCTTGAACCGAGATACGCAGTATTTT; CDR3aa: CASSLNRDTQYF
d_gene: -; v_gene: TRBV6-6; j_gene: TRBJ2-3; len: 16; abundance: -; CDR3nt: TGTGCCAGCAGTTACTCGTGGGAGGACGGCACAGATACGCAGTATTTT; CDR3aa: CASSYSWEDGTDTQYF
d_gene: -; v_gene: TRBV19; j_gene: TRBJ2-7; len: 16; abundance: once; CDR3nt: TGTGCCAGTAGTATGTCCGCAGGGACCGGGGCCTACGAGCAGTACTTC; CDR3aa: CASSMSAGTGAYEQYF
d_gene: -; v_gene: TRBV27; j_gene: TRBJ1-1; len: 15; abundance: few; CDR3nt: TGTGCCAGCAGTTTACCCCCGCCTTTGAACACTGAAGCTTTCTTT; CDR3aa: CASSLPPPLNTEAFF
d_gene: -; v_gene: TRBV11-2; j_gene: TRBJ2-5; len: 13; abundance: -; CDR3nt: TGTGCCAGCAGCTTAGATCGTCCGGGGACCCAGTACTTC; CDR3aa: CASSLDRPGTQYF
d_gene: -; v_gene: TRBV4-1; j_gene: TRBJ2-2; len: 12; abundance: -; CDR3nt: TGCGCCAGCAGCCAAGGGATTCGGGAGCTGTTTTTT; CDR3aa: CASSQGIRELFF
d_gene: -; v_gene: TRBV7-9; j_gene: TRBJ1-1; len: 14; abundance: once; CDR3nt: TGTGCCAGCAGCTTAGCGTCGGGGCACGCTGAAGCTTTCTTT; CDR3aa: CASSLASGHAEAFF
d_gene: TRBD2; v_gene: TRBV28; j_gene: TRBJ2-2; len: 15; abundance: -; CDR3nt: TGTGCCAGCATCGGAGCGGGAGGGTACACCGGGGAGCTGTTTTTT; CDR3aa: CASIGAGGYTGELFF
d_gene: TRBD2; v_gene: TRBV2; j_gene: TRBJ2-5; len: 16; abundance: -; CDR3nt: TGTGCCAGCAGTTTGTCAGCGGGACTGGGGCAAGAGACCCAGTACTTC; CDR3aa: CASSLSAGLGQETQYF
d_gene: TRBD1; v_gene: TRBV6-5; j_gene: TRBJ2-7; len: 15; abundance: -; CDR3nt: TGTGCCAGCAGTTACAGGGGACAGGGGTCCTACGAGCAGTACTTC; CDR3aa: CASSYRGQGSYEQYF
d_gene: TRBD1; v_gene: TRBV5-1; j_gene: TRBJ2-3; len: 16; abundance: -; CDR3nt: TGCGCCAGCAGCCACGTTGCAGGGGGCAAAGCAGATACGCAGTATTTT; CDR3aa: CASSHVAGGKADTQYF
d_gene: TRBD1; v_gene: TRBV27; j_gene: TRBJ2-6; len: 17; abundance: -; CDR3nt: TGTGCCAGCAGTTTACTGACAGGGGGAATCGGGGCCAACGTCCTGACTTTC; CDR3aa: CASSLLTGGIGANVLTF
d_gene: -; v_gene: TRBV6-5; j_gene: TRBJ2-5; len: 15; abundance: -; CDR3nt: TGTGCCAGCAGTTATTATCAGGGAATTCAAGAGACCCAGTACTTC; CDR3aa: CASSYYQGIQETQYF
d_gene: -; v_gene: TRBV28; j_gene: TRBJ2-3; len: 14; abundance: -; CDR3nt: TGTGCCAGCAGTTTATGGGTGAGCACAGATACGCAGTATTTT; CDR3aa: CASSLWVSTDTQYF
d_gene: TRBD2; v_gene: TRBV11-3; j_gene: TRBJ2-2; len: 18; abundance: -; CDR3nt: TGTGCCAGCAGCATGAGCGGGAGGGCCTCTAATCGCACCGGGGAGCTGTTTTTT; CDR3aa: CASSMSGRASNRTGELFF
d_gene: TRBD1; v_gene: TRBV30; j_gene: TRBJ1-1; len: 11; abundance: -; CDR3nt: TGTGCCTGTCAGGGGGCAACTGAAGCTTTCTTT; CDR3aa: CACQGATEAFF
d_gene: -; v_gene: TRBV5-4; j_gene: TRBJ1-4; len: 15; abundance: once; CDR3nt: TGTGCCAGCAGCTTGGGGGGGTCCGGAAATGAAAAACTGTTTTTT; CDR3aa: CASSLGGSGNEKLFF
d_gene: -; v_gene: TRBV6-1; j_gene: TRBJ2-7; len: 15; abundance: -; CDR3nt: TGTGCCAGCAGTGAAGTGGGGGCCGCTGCCTACGAGCAGTACTTC; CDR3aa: CASSEVGAAAYEQYF
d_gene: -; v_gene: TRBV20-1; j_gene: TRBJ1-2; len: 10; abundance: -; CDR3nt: TGCAGTGCTAGACCTCGTGGCTACACCTTC; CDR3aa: CSARPRGYTF
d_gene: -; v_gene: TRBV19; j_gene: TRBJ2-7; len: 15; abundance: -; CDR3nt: TGTGCCAGTAGTATGGTCGGCGGTACCTCCTACGAGCAGTACTTC; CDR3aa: CASSMVGGTSYEQYF
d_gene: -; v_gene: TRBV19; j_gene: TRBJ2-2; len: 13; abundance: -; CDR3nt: TGTGCCAGTAGACCGGCAAGGTCCGGGGAGCTGTTTTTT; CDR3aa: CASRPARSGELFF
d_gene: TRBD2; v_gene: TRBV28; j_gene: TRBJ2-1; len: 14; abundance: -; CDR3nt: TGTGCCAGCAGTTTTGCGGGAGGATACAATGAGCAGTTCTTC; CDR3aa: CASSFAGGYNEQFF
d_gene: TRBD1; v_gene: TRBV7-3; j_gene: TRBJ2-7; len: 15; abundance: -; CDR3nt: TGTGCCAGCAGCATAAGGGGACAGGGGGGCTACGAGCAGTACTTC; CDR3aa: CASSIRGQGGYEQYF